This record looks at one T cell receptor beta chain sequence and its context. The source material, RNA transcripts, was used to amplify TCR beta CDR3 regions. The study used the HTBI primer set for a first-round RT-PCR of the TCR CDR3. TCRdb analysed the multiplex PCR reads with MiXCR anew, one entry per CDR3 protein. The table lists about 560,000 distinct CDR3 sequences, roughly a sixth of them singletons. Researchers barred patients who had uncontrolled infection, other autoimmune disease, pregnancy or lactation. This sample is drawn from a study of T cells in Graves' hyperthyroidism and ophthalmopathy. This CDR3 comprises 14 residues. Germline V gene sequence: CDR1 MNHNS, CDR2 SASEGT. Trimming removed 9 bases from V and 2 bases from J, with 14 bases in between.

This TCR came from a woman under 30 with Graves' hyperthyroidism. The rearrangement joins TRBV6-1 to TRBJ1-3; D remains unclear. The sequenced sample consisted of blood. The CDR3 DNA follows: TGTGCCAGTTTAGAGGTTCCCGCTGGAAACACCATATATTTT. Protein: CASLEVPAGNTIYF.